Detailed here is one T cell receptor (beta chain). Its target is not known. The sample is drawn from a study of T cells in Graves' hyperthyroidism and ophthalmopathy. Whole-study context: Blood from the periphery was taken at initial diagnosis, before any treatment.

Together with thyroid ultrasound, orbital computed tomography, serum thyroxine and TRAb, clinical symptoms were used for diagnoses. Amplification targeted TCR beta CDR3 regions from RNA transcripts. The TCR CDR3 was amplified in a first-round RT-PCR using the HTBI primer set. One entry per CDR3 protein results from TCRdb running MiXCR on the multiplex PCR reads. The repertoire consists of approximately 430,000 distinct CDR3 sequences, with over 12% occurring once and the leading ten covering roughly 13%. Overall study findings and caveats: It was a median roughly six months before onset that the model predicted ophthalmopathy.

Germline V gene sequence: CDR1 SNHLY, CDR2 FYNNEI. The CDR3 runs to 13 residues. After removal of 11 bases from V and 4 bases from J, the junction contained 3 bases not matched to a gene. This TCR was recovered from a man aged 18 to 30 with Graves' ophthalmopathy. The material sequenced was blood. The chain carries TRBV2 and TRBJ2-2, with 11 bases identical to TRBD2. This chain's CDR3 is CAGGLAGTGELFF. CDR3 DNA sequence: TGTGCCGGAGGACTAGCGGGCACCGGGGAGCTGTTTTTT. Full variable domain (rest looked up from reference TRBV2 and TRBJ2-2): EPEVTQTPSHQVTQMGQEVILRCVPISNHLYFYWYRQILGQKVEFLVSFYNNEISEKSEIFDDQFSVERPDGSNFTLKIRSTKLEDSAMYFCAGGLAGTGELFFGEGSRLTVL.